The present T cell receptor beta chain was sequenced within a study of T cell changes during pregnancy in multiple sclerosis. This CDR3 is 15 amino acids long. Germline CDR1 MNHEY, CDR2 SMNVEV (reference sequence). The assay was immunoSEQ multiplex PCR, and TCRdb's table has in-frame clones only and misses some. Here the sample spans 20,000 or so clones, approximately 90% being singletons. This TCR came from a female donor in good health, enrolled as a control in a pregnancy study. The chain links TRBV27 to TRBJ2-5; no reliable D call. The J call is uncertain, as TRBJ2-7 better fits the DNA end. The sample in question was CD8+ T cells from peripheral blood mononuclear cells, obtained in the second trimester of pregnancy. CDR3 loop: CASSLRGLSSYEQYF. Here the CDR3 DNA reads TGTGCCAGCAGTTTAAGAGGTTTAAGCTCCTACGAGCAGTACTTC.